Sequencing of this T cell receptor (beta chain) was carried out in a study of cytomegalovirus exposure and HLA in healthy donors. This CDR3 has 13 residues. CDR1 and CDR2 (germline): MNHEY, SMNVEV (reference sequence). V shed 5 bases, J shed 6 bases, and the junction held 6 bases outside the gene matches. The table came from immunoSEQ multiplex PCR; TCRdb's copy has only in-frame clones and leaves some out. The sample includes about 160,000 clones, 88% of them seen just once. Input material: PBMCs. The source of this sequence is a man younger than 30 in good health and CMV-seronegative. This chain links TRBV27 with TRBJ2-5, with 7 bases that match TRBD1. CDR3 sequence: CASSPRDSQTQYF. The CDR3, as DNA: TGTGCCAGCAGTCCAAGGGACAGTCAGACCCAGTACTTC.